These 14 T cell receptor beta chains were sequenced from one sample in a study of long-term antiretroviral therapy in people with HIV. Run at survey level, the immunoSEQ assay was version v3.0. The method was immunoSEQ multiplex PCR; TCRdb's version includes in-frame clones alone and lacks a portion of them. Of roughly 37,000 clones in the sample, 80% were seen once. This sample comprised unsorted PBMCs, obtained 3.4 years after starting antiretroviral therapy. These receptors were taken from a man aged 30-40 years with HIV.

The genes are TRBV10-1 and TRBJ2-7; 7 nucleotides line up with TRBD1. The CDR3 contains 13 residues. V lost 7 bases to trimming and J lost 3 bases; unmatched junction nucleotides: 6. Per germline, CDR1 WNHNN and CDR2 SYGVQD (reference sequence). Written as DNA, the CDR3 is TGCGCCAGCACCACGGGACAGTGCTACGAGCAGTACTTC. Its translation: CASTTGQCYEQYF.

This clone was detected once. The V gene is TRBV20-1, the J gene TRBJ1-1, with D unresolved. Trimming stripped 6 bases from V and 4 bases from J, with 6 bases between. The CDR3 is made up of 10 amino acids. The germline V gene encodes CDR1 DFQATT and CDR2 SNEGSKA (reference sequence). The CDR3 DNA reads TGCAGTGCCGGGCGCACTGAAGCTTTCTTT. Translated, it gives CSAGRTEAFF.

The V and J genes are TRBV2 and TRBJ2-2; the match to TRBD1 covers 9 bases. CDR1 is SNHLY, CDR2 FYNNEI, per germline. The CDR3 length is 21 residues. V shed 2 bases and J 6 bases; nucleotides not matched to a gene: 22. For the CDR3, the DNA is TGTGCCAGCAGTGAATGGGGGACAGGGAGGCGGTGGGAGGGCCGCCCCGGGGAGCTGTTTTTT. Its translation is CASSEWGTGRRWEGRPGELFF.

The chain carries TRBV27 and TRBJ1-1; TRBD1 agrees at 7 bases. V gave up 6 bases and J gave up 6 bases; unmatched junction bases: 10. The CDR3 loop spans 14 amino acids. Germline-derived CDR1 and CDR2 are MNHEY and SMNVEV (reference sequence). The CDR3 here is CASSLQGSIAEAFF. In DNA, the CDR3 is TGTGCCAGCAGCCTACAGGGGAGTATCGCTGAAGCTTTCTTT.

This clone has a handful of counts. CDR3 DNA: TGTGCCAGCAGCTTAGTAGGTCAGCGAAACACCATATATTTT. This encodes CASSLVGQRNTIYF. The J gene is TRBJ1-3, the V gene TRBV11-2; D not certain. CDR1 and CDR2 from the germline V gene are SGHAT and FQNNGV. This CDR3 spans 14 amino acids. V lost 1 base to trimming and J lost 5 bases, with 9 bases between them.

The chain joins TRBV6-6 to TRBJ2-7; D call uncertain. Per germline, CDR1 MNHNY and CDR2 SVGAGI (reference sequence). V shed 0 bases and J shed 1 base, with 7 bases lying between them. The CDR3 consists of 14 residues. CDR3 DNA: TGTGCCAGCAGTTACTCTTCGCGGTCCTACGAGCAGTACTTC. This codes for CASSYSSRSYEQYF.

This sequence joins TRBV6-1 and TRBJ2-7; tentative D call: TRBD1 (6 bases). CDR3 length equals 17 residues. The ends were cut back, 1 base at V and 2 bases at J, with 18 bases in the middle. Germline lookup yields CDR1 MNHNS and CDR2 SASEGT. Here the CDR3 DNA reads TGTGCCAGCAGTGAAGGAAACTTTCTCAGGGGAACCTACGAGCAGTACTTC. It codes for CASSEGNFLRGTYEQYF.

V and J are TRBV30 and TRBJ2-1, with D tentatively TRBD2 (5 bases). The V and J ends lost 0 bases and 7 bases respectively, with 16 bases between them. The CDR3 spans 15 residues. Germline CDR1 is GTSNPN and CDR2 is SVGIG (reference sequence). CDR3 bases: TGTGCCTGGAGTGTACGGGGTGGGAATGCAAATGAGCAGTTCTTC. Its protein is CAWSVRGGNANEQFF.

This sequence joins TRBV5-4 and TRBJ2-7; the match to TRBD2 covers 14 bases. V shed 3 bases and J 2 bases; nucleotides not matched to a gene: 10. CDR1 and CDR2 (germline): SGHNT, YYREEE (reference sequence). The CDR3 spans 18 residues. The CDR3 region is CASSSPGLAGGRAYEQYF. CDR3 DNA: TGTGCCAGCAGCTCCCCTGGACTAGCGGGAGGCAGGGCCTACGAGCAGTACTTC.

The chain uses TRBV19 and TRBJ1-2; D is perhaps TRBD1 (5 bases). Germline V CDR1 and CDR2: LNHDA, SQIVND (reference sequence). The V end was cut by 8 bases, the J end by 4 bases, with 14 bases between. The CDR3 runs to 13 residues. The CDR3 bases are TGTGCCAGTTCCGCAGGGCCTGGCTATGGCTACACCTTC. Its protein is CASSAGPGYGYTF.

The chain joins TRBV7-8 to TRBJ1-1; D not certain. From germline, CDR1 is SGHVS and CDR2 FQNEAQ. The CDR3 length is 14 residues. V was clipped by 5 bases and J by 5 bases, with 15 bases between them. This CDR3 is CASSIREGWTEAFF. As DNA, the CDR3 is TGTGCCAGCAGCATCCGGGAAGGTTGGACTGAAGCTTTCTTT.

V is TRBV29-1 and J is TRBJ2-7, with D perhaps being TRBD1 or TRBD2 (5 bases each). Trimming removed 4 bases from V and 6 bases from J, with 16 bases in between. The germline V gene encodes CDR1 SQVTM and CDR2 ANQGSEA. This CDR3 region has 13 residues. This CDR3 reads CSVAGRHLSEQYF. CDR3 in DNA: TGCAGCGTTGCGGGACGACACCTTTCCGAGCAGTACTTC.

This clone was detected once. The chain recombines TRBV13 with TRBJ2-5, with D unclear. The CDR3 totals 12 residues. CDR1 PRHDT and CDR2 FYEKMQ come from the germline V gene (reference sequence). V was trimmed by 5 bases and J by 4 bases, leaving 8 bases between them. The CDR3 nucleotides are TGTGCCAGCAGCCCGACGGGAGAGACCCAGTACTTC. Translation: CASSPTGETQYF.

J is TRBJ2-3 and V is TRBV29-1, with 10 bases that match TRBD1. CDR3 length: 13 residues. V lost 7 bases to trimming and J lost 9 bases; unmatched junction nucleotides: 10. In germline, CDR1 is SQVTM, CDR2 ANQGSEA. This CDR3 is CSGALGTGVTQYF. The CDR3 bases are TGCAGCGGCGCGCTGGGGACAGGGGTCACGCAGTATTTT.